The rows below give T cell receptor beta chains drawn from one sample of a study of shared clonotypes between healthy human individuals. Profiled with immunoSEQ multiplex PCR; TCRdb holds only in-frame clones, not every one. The sample consists of about 670,000 clones, about two thirds of them appearing once. Sequencing was carried out using memory CD4+ T cells sorted from blood. These receptors originate from a woman under 40 in good health. CDR3s include the opening cysteine and the closing phenylalanine or tryptophan. The D gene is left open where the match is weak. Only part of the rows carry a size: once, few, many, or a class if the clone is expanded.

TRBJ2-3 | . | TRBV28 | . | 15 | CASSPPGSDPDTQYF | TGTGCCAGCAGTCCGCCGGGTAGCGATCCAGATACGCAGTATTTT
TRBJ1-1 | . | TRBV27 | . | 14 | CASSLHRQDTEAFF | TGTGCCAGCAGTTTGCACAGACAGGACACTGAAGCTTTCTTT
TRBJ2-3 | . | TRBV29-1 | . | 14 | CSVVGASSTDTQYF | TGCAGCGTTGTAGGCGCGTCTAGCACAGATACGCAGTATTTT
TRBJ2-3 | TRBD1 | TRBV5-4 | . | 15 | CASSLSGGGTDTQYF | TGTGCCAGCAGCCTTTCAGGGGGCGGCACAGATACGCAGTATTTT
TRBJ2-3 | . | TRBV15 | . | 15 | CATSSRAGGRDTQYF | TGTGCCACCAGCTCCCGAGCGGGTGGGAGAGATACGCAGTATTTT
TRBJ1-1 | TRBD1 | TRBV7-2 | many | 13 | CASNLQGDTEAFF | TGTGCCAGCAACTTGCAGGGGGACACTGAAGCTTTCTTT
TRBJ2-4 | . | TRBV7-2 | . | 15 | CASSLSRAGVDIQYF | TGTGCCAGCAGCTTAAGTCGGGCCGGGGTAGACATTCAGTACTTC
TRBJ2-7 | . | TRBV2 | many | 16 | CASSEGPRGGRYEQYF | TGTGCCAGCAGTGAAGGACCCCGCGGAGGCCGCTACGAGCAGTACTTC
TRBJ2-1 | . | TRBV30 | . | 12 | CAWSVLSNEQFF | TGTGCCTGGAGTGTACTGAGCAATGAGCAGTTCTTC
TRBJ2-7 | TRBD1 | TRBV7-8 | . | 16 | CASSGKLAGQGHEQYF | TGTGCCAGCAGCGGGAAACTGGCGGGACAGGGGCACGAGCAGTACTTC
TRBJ2-7 | . | TRBV20-1 | . | 11 | CSARGGYEQYF | TGCAGTGCTAGAGGAGGTTACGAGCAGTACTTC